Sequencing of this T cell receptor beta chain was carried out in a study of T-cell reconstitution after alpha-beta-depleted transplantation in children. Unique molecular identifiers were incorporated during preparation of the TCRbeta library. MiXCR, applied by TCRdb to the PCR reads, yields one record per CDR3 protein. The sample includes hundreds of thousands of distinct CDR3 sequences, roughly 25% seen only once; the top ten take about 2.5%. The CDR3 consists of 16 residues. J gave up 0 bases and V 5 bases, and 7 bases lay outside the gene matches. The germline gives CDR1 KGHDR, CDR2 SFDVKD. The chain carries TRBV24-1 and TRBJ2-3; the match to TRBD2 covers 7 bases. The source is a girl aged 2 to 10 with Fanconi anemia, due to receive a stem cell transplant. The input for sequencing was PBMCs, taken before TCRalphabeta/CD19-depleted stem cell transplant. The CDR3 sequence: CATSGWGGTSTDTQYF. The CDR3, as DNA: TGTGCCACCAGTGGCTGGGGGGGAACTAGCACAGATACGCAGTATTTT.